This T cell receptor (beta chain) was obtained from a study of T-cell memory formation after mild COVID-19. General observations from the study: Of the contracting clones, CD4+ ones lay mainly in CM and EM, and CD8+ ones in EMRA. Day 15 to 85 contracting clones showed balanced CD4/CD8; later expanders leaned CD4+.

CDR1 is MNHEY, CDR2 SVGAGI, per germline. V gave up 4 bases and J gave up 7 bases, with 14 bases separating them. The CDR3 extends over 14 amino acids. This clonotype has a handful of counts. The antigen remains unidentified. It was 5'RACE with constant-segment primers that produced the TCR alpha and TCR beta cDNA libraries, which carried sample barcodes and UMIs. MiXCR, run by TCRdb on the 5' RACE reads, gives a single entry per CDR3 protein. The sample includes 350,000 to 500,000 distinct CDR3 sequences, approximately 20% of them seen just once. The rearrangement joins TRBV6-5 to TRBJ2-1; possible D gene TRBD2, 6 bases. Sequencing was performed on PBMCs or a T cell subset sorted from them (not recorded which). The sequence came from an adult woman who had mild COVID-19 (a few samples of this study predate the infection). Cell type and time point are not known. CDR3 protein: CASSSPRTINEQFF. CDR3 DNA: TGTGCCAGCAGTTCGCCTCGGACTATTAATGAGCAGTTCTTC.